Reported below is one TCR beta chain. The antigen is undetermined. These data come from a study of T cells expressing NK-cell markers. Turning to the study itself: The authors sequenced eight donors, of whom seven were HCMV-seropositive and one was seronegative.

This CDR3 spans 12 amino acids. The germline V gene encodes CDR1 DFQATT and CDR2 SNEGSKA (reference sequence). Findings and caveats of the study: Whether expanded NKG2C-expressing T cell clones recognize HCMV is unknown.

Reprocessing the 5' RACE reads, TCRdb reports a single entry for every CDR3 protein and omits DNA. This table lists about 460,000 distinct CDR3 sequences. The receptor was isolated from a woman aged 45-65 years in good health. Sequenced: blood T cells: a sorted CD56 or NKG2C T cell subset, CD4+ or CD8+ T cells, or bulk PBMC T cells (not recorded which). V and J are TRBV20-1 and TRBJ1-2. The chain's CDR3 is CSARVDGSGYTF.